What follows are 16 T cell receptor beta chains derived from one specimen sequenced in a study of cytomegalovirus exposure and HLA in healthy donors. The PCR was carried out with 60 Vbeta primers and 13 Jbeta primers. The method was immunoSEQ multiplex PCR; TCRdb's version includes in-frame clones alone and lacks a portion of them. This table holds about 34,000 clones, around 82% found once. The sample comprised PBMCs. The source of these receptors is a woman aged 18-30 years in good health and CMV-seropositive.

The chain carries TRBV5-4 and TRBJ2-7; a weak D match, TRBD2 (6 bases). CDR1 and CDR2 (germline): SGHNT, YYREEE (reference sequence). CDR3 length: 14 residues. The V gene lost 5 bases and the J gene lost 1 base, with 13 bases spanning the gap. The CDR3 DNA reads as TGTGCCAGCAGGACGGGACTCCTTTCCTACGAGCAGTACTTC. It codes for CASRTGLLSYEQYF.

The J gene is TRBJ2-5, the V gene TRBV30; a possible D gene is TRBD2 (5 bases). The J call is in doubt because the DNA end fits TRBJ2-7 better. Germline CDR1 and CDR2: GTSNPN and SVGIG (reference sequence). CDR3 length: 17 amino acids. The CDR3 loop reads CAWSVLNLREPHYEQYF. CDR3 sequence (DNA): TGTGCCTGGAGTGTACTGAATTTGAGGGAACCACACTACGAGCAGTACTTC.

This clone occurred a few times. This chain uses TRBV4-2 with TRBJ2-7, with TRBD2 identical over 10 bases. Germline CDR1 is LGHNA and CDR2 is YNFKEQ. CDR3 size: 16 residues. Trimming cost V 1 base and J 5 bases; bases outside gene matches: 8. This CDR3 reads CASSQGSGRAVDEQYF. The CDR3 region has the DNA TGTGCCAGCAGCCAAGGAAGCGGGAGGGCCGTCGACGAGCAGTACTTC.

The V gene is TRBV19, the J gene TRBJ2-3; D is perhaps TRBD2 (6 bases). Trimming shortened V by 4 bases and J by 5 bases, and 13 bases separated the two germline ends. Looked up from germline, CDR1 is LNHDA and CDR2 is SQIVND (reference sequence). The CDR3 spans 14 residues. CDR3 nucleotide sequence: TGTGCCAGTAGTACCTCGACTAGTGGAGATACGCAGTATTTT. Its protein is CASSTSTSGDTQYF.

The V gene is TRBV7-9, the J gene TRBJ2-2; 7 bases line up with TRBD1. The CDR3 sequence is 14 residues long. V lost 5 bases and J lost 3; bases outside the gene matches: 3. Germline V gene data show CDR1 as SEHNR and CDR2 as FQNEAQ (reference sequence). This CDR3 is CASSRQGYTGELFF. CDR3 coding DNA: TGTGCCAGCAGCAGACAGGGATACACCGGGGAGCTGTTTTTT.

This rearrangement joins TRBV7-2 to TRBJ1-3, with D unclear. The V gene lost 5 bases and the J gene lost 2 bases, with 7 bases spanning the gap. Looked up from germline, CDR1 is SGHTA and CDR2 is FQGNSA. The CDR3 spans 13 residues. CDR3 DNA sequence: TGTGCCAGCAGCAGTGAGCCTGGAAACACCATATATTTT. This encodes CASSSEPGNTIYF.

The chain combines TRBV18 with TRBJ2-5, with D possibly being TRBD1 (5 bases). The J call is doubtful: the DNA matches TRBJ2-7 better. This CDR3 contains 17 residues. Germline V CDR1 and CDR2: KGHSH, LQKENI. CDR3 sequence (DNA): TGTGCCAGCTCACCACGAGTCAAATGGGAAGGGGTAGGCGAGCAGTACTTC. Translating it yields CASSPRVKWEGVGEQYF.

The J gene is TRBJ2-5, the V gene TRBV27; tentatively, D is TRBD1 (6 bases). The J call is doubtful: the DNA matches TRBJ2-7 better. Germline CDR1 and CDR2: MNHEY and SMNVEV (reference sequence). The CDR3 spans 15 residues. The DNA for the CDR3 is TGTGCCAGCAGTCCCACCACAGGGTTTTTTGACGAGCAGTACTTC. Encoded protein: CASSPTTGFFDEQYF.

The V and J genes are TRBV6-4 and TRBJ2-3, with 9 bases that match TRBD2. CDR3 length: 16 residues. Per the germline V gene, CDR1 is MRHNA and CDR2 is SNTAGT. Trimming cost V 0 bases and J 4 bases; bases outside gene matches: 5. The DNA for the CDR3 is TGTGCCAGCAGTGACTCGGGCGGGGGGGCCCCAGATACGCAGTATTTT. Translated: CASSDSGGGAPDTQYF.

The V and J genes are TRBV25-1 and TRBJ2-3, with unresolved D. CDR3 length equals 12 residues. Trimming took 5 bases from V and 2 from J, leaving 5 bases between them. CDR1 is MGHDK, CDR2 SYGVNS, per germline. CDR3: CASSPFTDTQYF. The CDR3 bases are TGTGCCAGCAGTCCCTTCACAGATACGCAGTATTTT.

This chain connects TRBV7-9 to TRBJ2-3; no firm D call. V dropped 5 bases and J dropped 2 bases, with 8 bases sitting between them. Germline CDR1 SEHNR, CDR2 FQNEAQ (reference sequence). This CDR3 contains 13 residues. CDR3 amino acids: CASSPRVTDTQYF. DNA of the CDR3: TGTGCCAGCAGCCCCCGAGTCACAGATACGCAGTATTTT.

This clone was seen only a few times. This chain uses TRBV7-6 with TRBJ1-4, with 8 bases aligning to TRBD1. Unmatched junction bases numbered 5, after V lost 3 bases and J lost 8 bases. The CDR3 covers 14 residues. Germline CDR1 is SGHVS and CDR2 is FNYEAQ. This CDR3 reads CASSFQGATEKLFF. The CDR3 bases are TGTGCCAGCAGCTTCCAGGGGGCGACAGAAAAACTGTTTTTT.

The chain employs TRBV29-1 and TRBJ2-7; 9 nucleotides line up with TRBD2. After removal of 2 bases from V and 0 bases from J, the junction contained 5 bases not matched to a gene. The CDR3 runs 15 residues. Germline V gives CDR1 SQVTM, CDR2 ANQGSEA. Written as DNA, the CDR3 is TGCAGCGTTGAAAGAGCGGGAGGCCCCTCCTACGAGCAGTACTTC. This encodes CSVERAGGPSYEQYF.

The chain carries TRBV4-3 and TRBJ2-5; no clear D. CDR1 is LGHNA and CDR2 is YSLEER in the germline V gene. The ends were cut back, 3 bases at V and 5 bases at J, with 10 bases in the middle. The CDR3 runs 13 residues. CDR3: CASSQHYGETQYF. DNA of the CDR3: TGCGCCAGCAGCCAGCACTATGGGGAGACCCAGTACTTC.

The count of this clone is one. The V and J genes are TRBV23-1 and TRBJ2-7; 8 nucleotides agree with TRBD1. TRBV23-1 is assigned to the ORF class and has an uncertain function. The junction had 3 bases not matched to a gene; V was cut back by 8 bases and J by 3 bases. The CDR3 contains 12 residues. The DNA of the CDR3 is TGCGCCAGCCGACAGGGGCACTACGAGCAGTACTTC. Amino acids: CASRQGHYEQYF.

V gene TRBV5-1 combines with J gene TRBJ2-1; 8 bases map to TRBD2. The V segment lost 5 bases and the J segment 8 bases; nucleotides outside the gene matches: 9. The CDR3 runs to 14 residues. Germline V lookup: CDR1 SGHRS, CDR2 YFSETQ. The CDR3 sequence is CASSRAGGKDEQFF. CDR3 in DNA: TGCGCCAGCAGTCGGGCGGGGGGAAAGGATGAGCAGTTCTTC.